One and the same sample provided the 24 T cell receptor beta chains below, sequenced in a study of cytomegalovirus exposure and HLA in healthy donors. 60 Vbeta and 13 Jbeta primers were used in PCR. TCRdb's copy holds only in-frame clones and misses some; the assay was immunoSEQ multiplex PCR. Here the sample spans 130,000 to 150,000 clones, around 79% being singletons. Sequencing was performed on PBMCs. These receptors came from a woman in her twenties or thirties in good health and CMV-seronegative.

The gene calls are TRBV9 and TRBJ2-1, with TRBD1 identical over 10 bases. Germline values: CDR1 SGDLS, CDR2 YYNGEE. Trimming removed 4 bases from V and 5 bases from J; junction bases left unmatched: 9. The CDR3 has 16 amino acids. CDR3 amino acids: CASSPVRTGGDNEQFF. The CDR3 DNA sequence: TGTGCCAGCAGCCCAGTTAGGACAGGGGGTGACAATGAGCAGTTCTTC.

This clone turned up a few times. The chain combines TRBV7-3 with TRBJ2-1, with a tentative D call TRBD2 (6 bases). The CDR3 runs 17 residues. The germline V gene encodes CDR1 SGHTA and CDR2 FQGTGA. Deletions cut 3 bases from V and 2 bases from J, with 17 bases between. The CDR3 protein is CASSFRVAGSAYNEQFF. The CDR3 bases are TGTGCCAGCAGCTTTAGGGTCGCGGGATCAGCCTACAATGAGCAGTTCTTC.

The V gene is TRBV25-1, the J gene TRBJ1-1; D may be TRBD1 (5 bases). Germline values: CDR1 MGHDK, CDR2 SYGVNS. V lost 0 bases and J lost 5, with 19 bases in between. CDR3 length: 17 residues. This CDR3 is CASSEYGAGNRDTEAFF. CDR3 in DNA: TGTGCCAGCAGTGAATATGGAGCAGGGAATAGGGATACTGAAGCTTTCTTT.

In nucleotides, the CDR3 is TGTGCCACCAGAGGGGGACCCGGGGAGCTGTTTTTT. It translates to CATRGGPGELFF. The gene calls are TRBV28 and TRBJ2-2, with a possible D match to TRBD1 (6 bases). CDR1 is MDHEN, CDR2 SYDVKM, per germline. The CDR3 loop spans 12 amino acids. V was cut by 10 bases and J by 6 bases, with 12 bases left in between.

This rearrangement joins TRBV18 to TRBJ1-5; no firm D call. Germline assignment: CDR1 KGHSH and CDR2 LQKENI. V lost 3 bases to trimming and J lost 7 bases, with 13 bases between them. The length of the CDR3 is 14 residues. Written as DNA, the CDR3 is TGTGCCAGCTCACCCTCGGGGAGCGACCAGCCCCAGCATTTT. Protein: CASSPSGSDQPQHF.

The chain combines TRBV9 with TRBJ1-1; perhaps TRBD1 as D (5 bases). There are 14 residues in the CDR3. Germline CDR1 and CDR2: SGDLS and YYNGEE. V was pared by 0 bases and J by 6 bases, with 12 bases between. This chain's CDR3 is CASSVATGQAEAFF. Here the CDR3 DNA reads TGTGCCAGCAGCGTAGCTACTGGACAAGCTGAAGCTTTCTTT.

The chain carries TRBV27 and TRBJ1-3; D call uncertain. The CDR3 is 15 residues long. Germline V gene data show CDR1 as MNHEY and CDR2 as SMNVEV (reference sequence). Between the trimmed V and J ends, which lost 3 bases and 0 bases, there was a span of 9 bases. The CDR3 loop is CASSFRPYSGNTIYF. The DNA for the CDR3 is TGTGCCAGCAGTTTCAGGCCGTACTCTGGAAACACCATATATTTT.

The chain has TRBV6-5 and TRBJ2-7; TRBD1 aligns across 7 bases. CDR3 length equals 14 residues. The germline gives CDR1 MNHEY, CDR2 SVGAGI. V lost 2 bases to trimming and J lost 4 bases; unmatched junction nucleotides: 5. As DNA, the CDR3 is TGTGCCAGCAGTTACGGACAGGTGGGTTACGAGCAGTACTTC. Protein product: CASSYGQVGYEQYF.

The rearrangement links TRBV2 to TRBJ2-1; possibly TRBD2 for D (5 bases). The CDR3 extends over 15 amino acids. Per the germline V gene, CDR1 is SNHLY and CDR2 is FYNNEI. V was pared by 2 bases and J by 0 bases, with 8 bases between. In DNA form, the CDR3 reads TGTGCCAGCAGTGAAATCGGGGACTCCTACAATGAGCAGTTCTTC. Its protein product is CASSEIGDSYNEQFF.

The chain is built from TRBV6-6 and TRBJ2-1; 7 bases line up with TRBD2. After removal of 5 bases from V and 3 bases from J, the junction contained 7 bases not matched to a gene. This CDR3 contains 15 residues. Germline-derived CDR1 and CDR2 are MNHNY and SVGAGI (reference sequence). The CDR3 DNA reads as TGTGCCAGCAGTGACCACGGGGGGAACTACAATGAGCAGTTCTTC. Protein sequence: CASSDHGGNYNEQFF.

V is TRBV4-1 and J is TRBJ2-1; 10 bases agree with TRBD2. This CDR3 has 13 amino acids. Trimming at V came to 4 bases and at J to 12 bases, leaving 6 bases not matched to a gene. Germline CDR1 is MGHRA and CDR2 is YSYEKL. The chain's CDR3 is CASSLGLAEVQFF. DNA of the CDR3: TGCGCCAGCAGCCTAGGACTAGCGGAGGTGCAGTTCTTC.

The CDR3 loop reads CAWSVQLLTGDEQFF. CDR3 in DNA: TGTGCCTGGAGTGTCCAACTCCTTACTGGAGATGAGCAGTTCTTC. V and J are TRBV30 and TRBJ2-1; D call uncertain. The germline V and J ends were trimmed by 0 bases and 8 bases, with 17 bases remaining between them. CDR1 GTSNPN and CDR2 SVGIG come from the germline V gene (reference sequence). This CDR3 is built from 15 residues.

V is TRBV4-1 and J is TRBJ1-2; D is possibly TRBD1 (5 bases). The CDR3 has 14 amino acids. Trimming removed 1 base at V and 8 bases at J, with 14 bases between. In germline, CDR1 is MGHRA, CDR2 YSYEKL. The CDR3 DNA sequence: TGCGCCAGCAGCCAAGTCCCAGGGTCTGAGGGCTACACCTTC. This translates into CASSQVPGSEGYTF.

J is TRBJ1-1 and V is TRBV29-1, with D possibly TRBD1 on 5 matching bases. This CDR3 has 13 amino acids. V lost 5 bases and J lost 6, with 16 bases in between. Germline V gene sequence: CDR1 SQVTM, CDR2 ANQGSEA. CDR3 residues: CSVIFGGTSEAFF. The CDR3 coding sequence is TGCAGCGTTATTTTCGGGGGGACTTCTGAAGCTTTCTTT.

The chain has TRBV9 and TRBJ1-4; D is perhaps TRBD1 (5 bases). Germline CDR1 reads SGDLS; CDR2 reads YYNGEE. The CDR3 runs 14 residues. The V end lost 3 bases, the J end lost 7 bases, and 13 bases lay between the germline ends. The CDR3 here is CASSACRVREKLFF. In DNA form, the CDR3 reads TGTGCCAGCAGCGCGTGCAGGGTCCGTGAAAAACTGTTTTTT.

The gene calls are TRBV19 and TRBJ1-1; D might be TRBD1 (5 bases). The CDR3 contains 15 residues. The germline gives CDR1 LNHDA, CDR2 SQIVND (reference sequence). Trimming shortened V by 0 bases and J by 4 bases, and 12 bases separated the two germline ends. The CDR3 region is CASSIDFAGPTEAFF. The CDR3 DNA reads TGTGCCAGTAGTATAGATTTTGCGGGGCCCACTGAAGCTTTCTTT.

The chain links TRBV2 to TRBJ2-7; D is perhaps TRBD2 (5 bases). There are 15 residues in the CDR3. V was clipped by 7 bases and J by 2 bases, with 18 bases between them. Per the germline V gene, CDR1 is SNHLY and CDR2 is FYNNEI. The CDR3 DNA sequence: TGTGCCAGCACTTTGGAGGAAACAGATCCCTACGAGCAGTACTTC. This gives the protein CASTLEETDPYEQYF.

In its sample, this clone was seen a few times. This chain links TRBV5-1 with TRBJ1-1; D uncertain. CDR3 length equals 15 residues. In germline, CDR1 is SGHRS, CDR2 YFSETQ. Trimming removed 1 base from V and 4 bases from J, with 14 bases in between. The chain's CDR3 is CASSLNVMAGTEAFF. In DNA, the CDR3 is TGCGCCAGCAGCTTGAATGTAATGGCAGGCACTGAAGCTTTCTTT.

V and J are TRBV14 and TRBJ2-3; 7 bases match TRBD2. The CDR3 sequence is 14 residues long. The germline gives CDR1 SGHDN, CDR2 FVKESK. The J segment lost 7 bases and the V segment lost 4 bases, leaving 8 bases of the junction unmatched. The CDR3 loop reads CASSPLAGVNTQYF. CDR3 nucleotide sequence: TGTGCCAGCAGCCCCCTGGCGGGGGTTAATACGCAGTATTTT.

CDR3 in amino acids: CASSYGGSPNYGYTF. The DNA of the CDR3 is TGTGCCAGCAGTTACGGGGGCAGCCCTAACTATGGCTACACCTTC. The chain couples TRBV6-5 to TRBJ1-2, with D possibly being TRBD1 (6 bases). CDR3 length: 15 amino acids. Germline V lookup: CDR1 MNHEY, CDR2 SVGAGI. V lost 2 bases and J lost 0, with 10 bases in between.

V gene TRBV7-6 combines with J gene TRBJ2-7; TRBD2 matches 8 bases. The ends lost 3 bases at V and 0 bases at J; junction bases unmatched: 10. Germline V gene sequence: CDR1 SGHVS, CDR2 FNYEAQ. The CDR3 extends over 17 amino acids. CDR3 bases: TGTGCCAGCAGCTTTTTGTCGATTAGCGGGGCCTCCTACGAGCAGTACTTC. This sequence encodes CASSFLSISGASYEQYF.

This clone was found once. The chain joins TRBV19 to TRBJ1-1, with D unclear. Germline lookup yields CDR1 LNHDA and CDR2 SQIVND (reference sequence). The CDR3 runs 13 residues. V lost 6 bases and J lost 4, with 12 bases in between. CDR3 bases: TGTGCCAGTAGCGGCGGGCGGGCCACTGAAGCTTTCTTT. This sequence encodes CASSGGRATEAFF.

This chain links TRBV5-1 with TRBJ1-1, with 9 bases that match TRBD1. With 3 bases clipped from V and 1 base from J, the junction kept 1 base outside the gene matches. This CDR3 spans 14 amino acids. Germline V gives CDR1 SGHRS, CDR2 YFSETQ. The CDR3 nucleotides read TGCGCCAGCAGCTGGGGACAGGGGAACACTGAAGCTTTCTTT. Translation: CASSWGQGNTEAFF.

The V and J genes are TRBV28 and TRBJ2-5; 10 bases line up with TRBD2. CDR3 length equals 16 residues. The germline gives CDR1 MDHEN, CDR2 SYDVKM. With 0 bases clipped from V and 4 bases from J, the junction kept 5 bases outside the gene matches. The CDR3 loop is CASSLWVAGGRETQYF. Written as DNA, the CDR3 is TGTGCCAGCAGTTTATGGGTAGCGGGGGGACGAGAGACCCAGTACTTC.